This T cell receptor (beta chain) was identified during a study of T cell changes during pregnancy in multiple sclerosis. V lost 8 bases and J 5 bases, leaving 15 bases between the germline ends. CDR1 and CDR2 (germline): MNHNS, SASEGT. This CDR3 has 13 residues. The data were produced by immunoSEQ multiplex PCR, yet TCRdb's version contains in-frame clones alone and is incomplete. Of 35,000 to 55,000 clones in the sample, 75% to 95% are singletons; the top ten hold 0.7%. The sequences come from CD4+ T cells from peripheral blood mononuclear cells, collected before pregnancy. This receptor was identified in a female donor with multiple sclerosis, enrolled in a pregnancy study. This chain joins TRBV6-1 and TRBJ1-2; maybe TRBD1 (6 bases). This CDR3 is CASEVTGRYGYTF. The CDR3 bases are TGTGCCAGCGAGGTGACAGGAAGGTATGGCTACACCTTC.